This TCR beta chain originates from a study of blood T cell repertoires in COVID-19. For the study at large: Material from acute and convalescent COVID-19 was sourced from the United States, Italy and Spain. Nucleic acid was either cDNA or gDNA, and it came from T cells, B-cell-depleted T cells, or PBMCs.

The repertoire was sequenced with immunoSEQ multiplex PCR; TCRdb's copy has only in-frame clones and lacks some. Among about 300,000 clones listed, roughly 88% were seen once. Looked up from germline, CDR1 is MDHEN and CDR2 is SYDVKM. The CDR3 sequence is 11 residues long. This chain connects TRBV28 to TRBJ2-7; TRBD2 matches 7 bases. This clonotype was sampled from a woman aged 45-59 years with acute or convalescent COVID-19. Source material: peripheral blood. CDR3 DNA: TGTGCCAGCAGTTCAGTAGCGGGTCGGGCCGTG. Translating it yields CASSSVAGRAV.